These 27 T cell receptor beta chains were sequenced from one sample in a study of blood T cell repertoires in COVID-19. Repertoires were generated with immunoSEQ multiplex PCR, while TCRdb's copy carries only in-frame clones and drops some. The sample has over 130,000 clones, approximately 88% seen once. The sequenced sample was peripheral blood. Receptors originate from a man in his 60s with active or convalescent COVID-19.

The V and J genes are TRBV18 and TRBJ2-5, with TRBD2 identical over 9 bases. With 2 bases clipped from V and 2 bases from J, the junction kept 6 bases outside the gene matches. CDR1 is KGHSH and CDR2 is LQKENI in the germline V gene. CDR3 size: 16 residues. The DNA of the CDR3 is TGTGCCAGCTCACCAAGGTCGCTAGCGGGACAAGAGACCCAGTACTTC. As protein: CASSPRSLAGQETQYF. Full variable domain (outside the CDR3, taken from reference TRBV18 and TRBJ2-5): NAGVMQNPRHLVRRRGQEARLRCSPMKGHSHVYWYRQLPEEGLKFMVYLQKENIIDESGMPKERFSAEFPKEGPSILRIQQVVRGDSAAYFCASSPRSLAGQETQYFGPGTRLLVL.

This clone appeared a few times. The chain has TRBV11-2 and TRBJ2-3; D might be TRBD1 (5 bases). This CDR3 comprises 16 residues. V shed 0 bases and J shed 2 bases, with 12 bases lying between them. CDR1 is SGHAT and CDR2 is FQNNGV in the germline V gene. CDR3 sequence: CASSLEGVSYTDTQYF. The CDR3 DNA reads TGTGCCAGCAGCTTAGAAGGGGTCAGCTACACAGATACGCAGTATTTT.

This clone has only a few counts. V usage is TRBV5-4 and J usage is TRBJ1-2; TRBD1 matches at 7 bases. This CDR3 region has 13 residues. Trimming removed 3 bases from V and 5 bases from J; junction bases left unmatched: 4. The germline V gene encodes CDR1 SGHNT and CDR2 YYREEE (reference sequence). The CDR3 region has the DNA TGTGCCAGCAGCTCAACAGGGGTGTATGGCTACACCTTC. Amino acids: CASSSTGVYGYTF.

J is TRBJ1-2 and V is TRBV28; TRBD1 might be the D (6 bases). Germline lookup yields CDR1 MDHEN and CDR2 SYDVKM. Trimming cost V 5 bases and J 5 bases, with 18 bases left between them. The CDR3 has 15 residues. The CDR3 spells CASSRLYRTDYGYTF. The CDR3 nucleotides are TGTGCCAGCAGTCGACTTTATAGGACAGATTATGGCTACACCTTC.

This clone was seen a single time. V usage is TRBV7-2 and J usage is TRBJ2-7; a weak D match, TRBD2 (5 bases). The germline V gene has CDR1 SGHTA and CDR2 FQGNSA. This CDR3 has 15 residues. Trimming took 1 base from V and 0 from J, leaving 10 bases between them. The CDR3 spells CASSLGSGSSYEQYF. In DNA form, the CDR3 reads TGTGCCAGCAGCTTAGGAAGCGGCAGCTCCTACGAGCAGTACTTC.

The chain is built from TRBV7-9 and TRBJ1-1, with 9 bases aligning to TRBD1. Germline trimming cut 1 base from V and 6 bases from J; bases unmatched to any gene: 6. From germline, CDR1 is SEHNR and CDR2 FQNEAQ (reference sequence). The CDR3 has 15 residues. As DNA, the CDR3 is TGTGCCAGCAGCTTAGGGGACAGGGTCAACGCTGAAGCTTTCTTT. It encodes CASSLGDRVNAEAFF.

The chain joins TRBV19 to TRBJ1-6; TRBD1 matches 7 bases. There are 14 residues in the CDR3. The germline V gene encodes CDR1 LNHDA and CDR2 SQIVND (reference sequence). The V segment lost 5 bases and the J segment 7 bases; nucleotides outside the gene matches: 5. The CDR3 DNA sequence: TGTGCCAGTAGTTCTGGGACAGAGAATTCACCCCTCCACTTT. It yields the protein CASSSGTENSPLHF.

The chain carries TRBV10-2 and TRBJ2-3; 11 bases fit TRBD2. The CDR3 totals 15 residues. Per germline, CDR1 WSHSY and CDR2 SAAADI. V lost 4 bases, J lost 3 bases, and 3 bases stayed unmatched. The CDR3 region has the DNA TGCGCCAGCAGTGTAACTAGCGGGAGAACAGATACGCAGTATTTT. As protein: CASSVTSGRTDTQYF.

This clone was observed a single time. The chain is built from TRBV9 and TRBJ2-5; 10 positions agree with TRBD1. CDR1 is SGDLS, CDR2 YYNGEE, per germline. V trimming: 3 bases; J trimming: 5 bases; junction bases outside the gene matches: 7. This CDR3 has 15 amino acids. DNA for the CDR3: TGTGCCAGCAGCGCGGGACAGGGGATGGTGGAGACCCAGTACTTC. Its protein is CASSAGQGMVETQYF. Drawing the rest from reference TRBV9 and TRBJ2-5, the complete variable domain is DSGVTQTPKHLITATGQRVTLRCSPRSGDLSVYWYQQSLDQGLQFLIQYYNGEERAKGNILERFSAQQFPDLHSELNLSSLELGDSALYFCASSAGQGMVETQYFGPGTRLLVL.

V usage is TRBV11-2 and J usage is TRBJ2-1; unclear D gene. The germline gives CDR1 SGHAT, CDR2 FQNNGV. The CDR3 spans 16 residues. V lost 4 bases and J 5 bases, leaving 18 bases between the germline ends. The CDR3 reads CASSSLRWAGNNEQFF. The CDR3 nucleotides are TGTGCCAGCAGCTCCCTAAGGTGGGCCGGAAACAATGAGCAGTTCTTC.

This clone has a single count. The genes are TRBV5-6 and TRBJ2-7, with D perhaps TRBD2 (5 bases). CDR1 is SGHDT, CDR2 YYEEEE, per germline. The CDR3 has 13 residues. Trimming stripped 0 bases from V and 6 bases from J, with 10 bases between. CDR3 protein: CASSLGTAGEQYF. The CDR3 region has the DNA TGTGCCAGCAGCTTGGGGACCGCGGGCGAGCAGTACTTC.

The chain links TRBV12-3 or TRBV12-4 to TRBJ2-7; unclear D gene. The CDR3 is 13 amino acids. Trimming cost V 2 bases and J 2 bases, with 7 bases left between them. This CDR3 reads CASSLMAAYEQYF. CDR3 nucleotides: TGTGCCAGCAGTTTAATGGCCGCCTACGAGCAGTACTTC.

This chain's CDR3 is CASSYSPGSGNTIYF. DNA for the CDR3: TGTGCCAGCAGTTACTCACCGGGCTCTGGAAACACCATATATTTT. V is TRBV6-5 and J is TRBJ1-3; D is unclear. CDR1 is MNHEY and CDR2 is SVGAGI in the germline V gene. There are 15 residues in the CDR3. The V gene lost 0 bases and the J gene lost 0 bases, with 6 bases spanning the gap.

The J gene is TRBJ1-4, the V gene TRBV14; weak D call: TRBD1 (5 bases). V lost 4 bases and J lost 3, with 12 bases in between. Germline V gene data show CDR1 as SGHDN and CDR2 as FVKESK. The CDR3 is 15 amino acids. CDR3 in DNA: TGTGCCAGCAGCCGTACCCGACAGCCTAATGAAAAACTGTTTTTT. Translation gives CASSRTRQPNEKLFF.

The V gene is TRBV6-5, the J gene TRBJ2-7; D remains unclear. With 3 bases removed from V and 7 bases from J, the gap between germline ends came to 19 bases. CDR1 and CDR2 (germline): MNHEY, SVGAGI. CDR3 length: 15 amino acids. The CDR3 loop reads CASSYSGSSDLEQYF. In DNA, the CDR3 is TGTGCCAGCAGTTATTCGGGTTCTAGTGACTTGGAGCAGTACTTC.

In its sample, this clone was seen once. The chain's CDR3 is CSGVTGRRNEQFF. The CDR3 DNA follows: TGCAGCGGGGTGACAGGGCGTAGGAATGAGCAGTTCTTC. The J gene is TRBJ2-1, the V gene TRBV29-1; 7 positions agree with TRBD1. Germline V gene data show CDR1 as SQVTM and CDR2 as ANQGSEA. The CDR3 length is 13 residues. The J segment lost 7 bases and the V segment lost 7 bases, leaving 10 bases of the junction unmatched.

This sequence joins TRBV6-5 and TRBJ2-7; D unresolved. V dropped 0 bases and J dropped 0 bases, with 9 bases sitting between them. Germline V gene data show CDR1 as MNHEY and CDR2 as SVGAGI. The CDR3 loop spans 15 amino acids. The CDR3 DNA is TGTGCCAGCAGTTACTCGGCATTTGGCTCCTACGAGCAGTACTTC. Amino acid sequence: CASSYSAFGSYEQYF.

V gene TRBV4-1 combines with J gene TRBJ2-6; 10 bases agree with TRBD1. Germline V gene lookup returns CDR1 MGHRA and CDR2 YSYEKL. V was pared by 1 base and J by 2 bases, with 11 bases of the junction left unmatched. The CDR3 extends over 20 amino acids. The CDR3 DNA follows: TGCGCCAGCAGCCAAGGGGGTCTCGGGACAGGGGCCACTGGGGCCAACGTCCTGACTTTC. Amino acids: CASSQGGLGTGATGANVLTF.

The gene calls are TRBV4-2 and TRBJ2-7; a possible D gene is TRBD2 (5 bases). The CDR3 consists of 14 residues. V gave up 3 bases and J gave up 7 bases, with 16 bases separating them. Germline CDR1 LGHNA, CDR2 YNFKEQ. The CDR3 bases are TGTGCCAGCAGCCAGGAGGCAAGTCCCTTTGAGCAGTACTTC. Its translation is CASSQEASPFEQYF.

The gene calls are TRBV3-1 (or the pseudogene TRBV3-2) and TRBJ2-3; 8 bases align to TRBD2. Germline V lookup: CDR1 LGHDT, CDR2 YNNKEL (reference sequence). Germline trimming cut 3 bases from V and 1 base from J; bases unmatched to any gene: 0. The CDR3 loop spans 14 amino acids. The CDR3 reads CASSQRGGTDTQYF. The CDR3 nucleotides are TGTGCCAGCAGCCAGCGGGGGGGCACAGATACGCAGTATTTT.

CDR3 region: CASRSSGGTYEQYF. The CDR3 DNA reads as TGTGCCAGCAGATCGAGCGGCGGTACCTACGAGCAGTACTTC. The chain links TRBV7-2 to TRBJ2-7, with D maybe TRBD2 (5 bases). V lost 6 bases, J lost 2 bases, and 14 bases lay in between. Germline V gene lookup returns CDR1 SGHTA and CDR2 FQGNSA. The CDR3 has 14 residues.

The V and J genes are TRBV29-1 and TRBJ2-3; the match to TRBD2 covers 8 bases. This CDR3 contains 15 residues. The trim removed 5 bases at V and 1 base at J, leaving 8 bases unmatched. Per germline, CDR1 SQVTM and CDR2 ANQGSEA. The CDR3 coding sequence is TGCAGCGTTATCTTCATGACTAGCGGCACAGATACGCAGTATTTT. This translates into CSVIFMTSGTDTQYF.

The gene calls are TRBV4-3 and TRBJ1-2; 7 bases are shared with TRBD1. The CDR3 runs to 16 residues. Germline V gene lookup returns CDR1 LGHNA and CDR2 YSLEER. V shed 2 bases, J shed 1 base, and the junction held 7 bases outside the gene matches. The CDR3 region has the DNA TGCGCCAGCAGCCAACTAAACGACAGGGTTAACTATGGCTACACCTTC. The encoded protein is CASSQLNDRVNYGYTF.

V gene TRBV29-1 combines with J gene TRBJ1-4; D remains ambiguous. The CDR3 runs to 13 residues. Germline CDR1 reads SQVTM; CDR2 reads ANQGSEA. The V and J ends lost 6 bases and 8 bases respectively, with 16 bases between them. The CDR3 loop is CSVQTNEGEKLFF. The CDR3 DNA reads as TGCAGCGTCCAAACGAACGAGGGAGAAAAACTGTTTTTT. The full variable domain, in which reference TRBV29-1 and TRBJ1-4 provide the parts outside the CDR3, is SAVISQKPSRDICQRGTSLTIQCQVDSQVTMMFWYRQQPGQSLTLIATANQGSEATYESGFVIDKFPISRPNLTFSTLTVSNMSPEDSSIYLCSVQTNEGEKLFFGSGTQLSVL.

The chain recombines TRBV29-1 with TRBJ1-1, with D possibly being TRBD1 (6 bases). CDR3 length: 16 residues. From germline, CDR1 is SQVTM and CDR2 ANQGSEA. Trimming left V 6 bases short and J 6 bases short, with 26 bases between. CDR3 nucleotides: TGCAGCGTGAGGGGGGGTATAAGACATAACGGAGCTGAAGCTTTCTTT. The encoded protein is CSVRGGIRHNGAEAFF.

The gene calls are TRBV6-7 and TRBJ1-1, with 8 bases lining up with TRBD1. TRBV6-7 is labeled an ORF, and its function is uncertain. CDR3 length: 13 amino acids. V was clipped by 7 bases and J by 3 bases; unmatched bases: 4. The CDR3, as DNA: TGTGCCAGCACCGGGACAGGTCACACTGAAGCTTTCTTT. Translation gives CASTGTGHTEAFF.

The chain is built from TRBV19 and TRBJ2-2; 9 bases are shared with TRBD1. Per the germline V gene, CDR1 is LNHDA and CDR2 is SQIVND (reference sequence). The J segment lost 5 bases and the V segment lost 7 bases, leaving 5 bases of the junction unmatched. The CDR3 totals 14 residues. Written as DNA, the CDR3 is TGTGCCAGTACCTTGGACAGGGGTACCGGGGAGCTGTTTTTT. It yields the protein CASTLDRGTGELFF. Full variable domain (missing parts from reference TRBV19 and TRBJ2-2): DGGITQSPKYLFRKEGQNVTLSCEQNLNHDAMYWYRQDPGQGLRLIYYSQIVNDFQKGDIAEGYSVSREKKESFPLTVTSAQKNPTAFYLCASTLDRGTGELFFGEGSRLTVL.